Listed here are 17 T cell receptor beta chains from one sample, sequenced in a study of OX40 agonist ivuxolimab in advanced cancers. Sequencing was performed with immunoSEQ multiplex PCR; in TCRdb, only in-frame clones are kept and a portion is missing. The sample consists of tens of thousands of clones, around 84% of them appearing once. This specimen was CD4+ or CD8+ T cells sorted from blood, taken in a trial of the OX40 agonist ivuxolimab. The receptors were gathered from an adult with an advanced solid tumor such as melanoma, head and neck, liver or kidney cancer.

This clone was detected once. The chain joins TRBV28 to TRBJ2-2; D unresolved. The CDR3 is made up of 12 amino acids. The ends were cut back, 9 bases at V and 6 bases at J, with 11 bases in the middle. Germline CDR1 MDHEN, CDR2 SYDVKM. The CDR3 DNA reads TGTGCCAGTTTGGGTCTCGCCGGGGAGCTGTTTTTT. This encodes CASLGLAGELFF.

This chain's CDR3 is CASSLASLQGGDGYTF. The CDR3 bases are TGTGCCAGCAGCTTAGCGTCGCTCCAGGGGGGTGATGGCTACACCTTC. The chain employs TRBV7-9 and TRBJ1-2; 7 nucleotides line up with TRBD1. The length of the CDR3 is 16 residues. CDR1 is SEHNR and CDR2 is FQNEAQ in the germline V gene (reference sequence). After removal of 0 bases from V and 6 bases from J, the junction contained 10 bases not matched to a gene. Combining the CDR3 with reference TRBV7-9 and TRBJ1-2 gives the whole variable domain DTGVSQNPRHKITKRGQNVTFRCDPISEHNRLYWYRQTLGQGPEFLTYFQNEAQLEKSRLLSDRFSAERPKGSFSTLEIQRTEQGDSAMYLCASSLASLQGGDGYTFGSGTRLTVV.

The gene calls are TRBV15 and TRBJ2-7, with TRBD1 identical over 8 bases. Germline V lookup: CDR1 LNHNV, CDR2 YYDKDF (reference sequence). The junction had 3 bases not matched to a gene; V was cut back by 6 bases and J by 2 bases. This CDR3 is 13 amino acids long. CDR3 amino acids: CATRDRATYEQYF. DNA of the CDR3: TGTGCCACCAGGGACAGGGCCACCTACGAGCAGTACTTC. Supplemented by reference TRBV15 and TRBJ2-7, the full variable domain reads DAMVIQNPRYQVTQFGKPVTLSCSQTLNHNVMYWYQQKSSQAPKLLFHYYDKDFNNEADTPDNFQSRRPNTSFCFLDIRSPGLGDTAMYLCATRDRATYEQYFGPGTRLTVT.

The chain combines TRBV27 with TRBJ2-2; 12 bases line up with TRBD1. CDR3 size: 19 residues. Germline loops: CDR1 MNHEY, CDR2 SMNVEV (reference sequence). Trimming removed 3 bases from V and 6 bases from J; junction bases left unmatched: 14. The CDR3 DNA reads TGTGCCAGCAGTTTGTCCGGGACAGGGGGCGCGGCCGTCTCCGGGGAGCTGTTTTTT. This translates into CASSLSGTGGAAVSGELFF.

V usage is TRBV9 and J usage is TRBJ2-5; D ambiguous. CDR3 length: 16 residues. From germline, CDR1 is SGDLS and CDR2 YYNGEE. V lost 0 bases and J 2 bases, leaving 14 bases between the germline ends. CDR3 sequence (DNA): TGTGCCAGCAGCGTAGCCGCGTCCAGACAACAAGAGACCCAGTACTTC. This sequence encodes CASSVAASRQQETQYF.

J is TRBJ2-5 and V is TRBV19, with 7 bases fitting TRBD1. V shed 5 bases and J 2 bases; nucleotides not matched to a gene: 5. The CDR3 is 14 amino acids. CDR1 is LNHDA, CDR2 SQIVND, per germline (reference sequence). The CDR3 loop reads CASSFPGQQETQYF. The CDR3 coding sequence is TGTGCCAGTAGTTTCCCGGGACAGCAAGAGACCCAGTACTTC.

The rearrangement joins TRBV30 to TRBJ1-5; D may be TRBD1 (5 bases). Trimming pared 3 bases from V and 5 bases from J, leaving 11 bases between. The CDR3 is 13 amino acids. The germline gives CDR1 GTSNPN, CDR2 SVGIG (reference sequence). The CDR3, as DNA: TGTGCCTGGAGGTTAGGGGCAGATCAGCCCCAGCATTTT. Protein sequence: CAWRLGADQPQHF.

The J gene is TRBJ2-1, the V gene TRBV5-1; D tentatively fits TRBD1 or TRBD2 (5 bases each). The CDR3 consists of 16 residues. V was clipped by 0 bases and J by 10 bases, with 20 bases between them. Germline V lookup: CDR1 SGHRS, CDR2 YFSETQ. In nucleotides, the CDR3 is TGCGCCAGCAGCTTGGTCCCGGGACGGTCCTTGGGAGAGCAGTTCTTC. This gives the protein CASSLVPGRSLGEQFF.

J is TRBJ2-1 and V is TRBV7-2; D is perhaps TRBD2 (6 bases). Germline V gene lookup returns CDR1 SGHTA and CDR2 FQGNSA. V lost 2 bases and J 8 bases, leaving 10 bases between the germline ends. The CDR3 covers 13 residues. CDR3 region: CASSLRRGDEQFF. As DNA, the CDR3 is TGTGCCAGCAGCTTACGGAGGGGCGATGAGCAGTTCTTC.

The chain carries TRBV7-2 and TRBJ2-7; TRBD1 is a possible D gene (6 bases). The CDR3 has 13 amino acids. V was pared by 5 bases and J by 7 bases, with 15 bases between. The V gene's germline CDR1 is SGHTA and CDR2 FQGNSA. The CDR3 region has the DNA TGTGCCAGCAGCAGCAACAGGGTTCAGGAGCAGTACTTC. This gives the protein CASSSNRVQEQYF.

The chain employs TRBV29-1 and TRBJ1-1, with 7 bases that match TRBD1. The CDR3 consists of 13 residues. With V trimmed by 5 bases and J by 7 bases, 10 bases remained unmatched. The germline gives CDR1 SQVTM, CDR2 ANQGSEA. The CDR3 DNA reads TGCAGCGTTCTTAGACAGGGCGGGGATGAAGCTTTCTTT. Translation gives CSVLRQGGDEAFF.

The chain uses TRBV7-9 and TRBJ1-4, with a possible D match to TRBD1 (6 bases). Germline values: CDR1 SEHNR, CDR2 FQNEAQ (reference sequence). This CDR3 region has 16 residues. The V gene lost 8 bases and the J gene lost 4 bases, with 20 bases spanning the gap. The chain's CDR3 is CASGGRGAGRNEKLFF. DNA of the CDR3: TGTGCCAGCGGGGGGCGAGGGGCCGGTCGTAATGAAAAACTGTTTTTT.

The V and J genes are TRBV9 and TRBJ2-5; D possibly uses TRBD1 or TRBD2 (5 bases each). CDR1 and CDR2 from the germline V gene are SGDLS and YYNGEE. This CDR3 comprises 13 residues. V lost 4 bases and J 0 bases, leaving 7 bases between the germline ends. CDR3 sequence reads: CASSRDDQETQYF. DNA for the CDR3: TGTGCCAGCAGCCGGGACGACCAAGAGACCCAGTACTTC.

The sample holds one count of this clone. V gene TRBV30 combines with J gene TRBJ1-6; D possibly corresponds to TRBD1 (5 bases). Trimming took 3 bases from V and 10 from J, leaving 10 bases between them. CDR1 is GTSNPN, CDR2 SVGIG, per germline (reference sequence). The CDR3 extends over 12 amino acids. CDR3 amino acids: CAWRGGKSPLHF. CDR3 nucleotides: TGTGCCTGGAGGGGGGGAAAATCACCCCTCCACTTT. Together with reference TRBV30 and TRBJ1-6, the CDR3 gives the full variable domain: SQTIHQWPATLVQPVGSPLSLECTVEGTSNPNLYWYRQAAGRGLQLLFYSVGIGQISSEVPQNLSASRPQDRQFILSSKKLLLSDSGFYLCAWRGGKSPLHFGNGTRLTVT.

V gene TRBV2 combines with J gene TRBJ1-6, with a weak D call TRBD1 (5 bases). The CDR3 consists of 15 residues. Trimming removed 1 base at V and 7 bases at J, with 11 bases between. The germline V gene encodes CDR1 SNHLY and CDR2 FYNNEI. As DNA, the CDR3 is TGTGCCAGCAGTGAAGAGGGACTCACAAATTCACCCCTCCACTTT. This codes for CASSEEGLTNSPLHF.

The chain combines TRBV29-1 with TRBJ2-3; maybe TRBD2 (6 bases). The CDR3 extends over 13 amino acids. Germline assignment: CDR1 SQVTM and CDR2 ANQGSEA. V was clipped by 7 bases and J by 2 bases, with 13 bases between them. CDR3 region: CSGGERTTDTQYF. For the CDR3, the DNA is TGCAGCGGGGGGGAGCGGACCACAGATACGCAGTATTTT.

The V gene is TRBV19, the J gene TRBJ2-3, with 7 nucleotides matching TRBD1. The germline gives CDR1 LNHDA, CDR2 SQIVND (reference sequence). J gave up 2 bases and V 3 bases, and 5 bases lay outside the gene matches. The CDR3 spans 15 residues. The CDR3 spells CASSMDRHLTDTQYF. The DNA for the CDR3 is TGTGCCAGTAGTATGGACAGGCATCTCACAGATACGCAGTATTTT.